This T cell receptor (beta chain) was identified during a study of T cell responses to AZD1222 COVID-19 vaccine. Overall study results and limits: Increased Spike-specific TCR breadth and depth were observed after two AZD1222 doses.

Clones were sequenced by immunoSEQ multiplex PCR, and TCRdb holds only the in-frame ones, with some missing. The sample records about 180,000 clones, 88% being singletons. This clone appeared once. Antigen specificity is unknown. This CDR3 contains 13 residues. With V trimmed by 4 bases and J by 4 bases, 3 bases remained unmatched. The germline gives CDR1 SQVTM, CDR2 ANQGSEA. The V and J genes are TRBV29-1 and TRBJ2-2; 7 bases are a match to TRBD1. This receptor was identified in an adult in good health. The sequenced sample was peripheral blood, obtained on day 0 of AZD1222 vaccination. In DNA, the CDR3 is TGCAGCGTTGGCGACAGGGCCACCGGGGAGCTGTTTTTT. This sequence encodes CSVGDRATGELFF.